Listed below are T cell receptor beta chains from one sample, sequenced in a study of post-analysis software for immune sequencing data. TCRdb reprocessed the PCR reads via MiXCR and lists one record per CDR3 protein. The sample has hundreds of thousands of distinct CDR3 sequences; roughly 29% are singletons. The specimen was blood. The receptors were sampled from a girl aged 10 to 17 with multiple sclerosis. Both conserved end residues are part of each CDR3. Fields, in order: J gene, CDR3 length, V gene, clone size, D gene, CDR3 protein, CDR3 DNA. The D gene is left open where the match is weak. Where a row states a size, it is once, few, many or the class of an expanded clone; other rows omit it.

TRBJ2-3 13 TRBV29-1 many TRBD1 CSVDLDRTDTQYF TGCAGCGTTGACCTGGACAGGACAGATACGCAGTATTTT
TRBJ2-1 14 TRBV5-1 - TRBD1 CASRPGQGIDEQFF TGCGCCAGCAGACCGGGACAGGGGATTGATGAGCAGTTCTTC
TRBJ2-3 13 TRBV29-1 - TRBD2 CSVATSGGDTQYF TGCAGCGTTGCGACTAGCGGGGGGGATACGCAGTATTTT
TRBJ1-6 14 TRBV10-2 few - CASSQGPHNSPLHF TGCGCCAGCAGTCAGGGACCCCATAATTCACCCCTCCACTTT
TRBJ2-6 20 TRBV4-2 few TRBD1 CASSRHPLGQPATGANVLTF TGTGCCAGCAGTCGGCACCCTCTGGGACAGCCTGCCACTGGGGCCAACGTCCTGACTTTC
TRBJ1-5 11 TRBV6-5 - - CASGSSQPQHF TGTGCCAGCGGTTCGTCTCAGCCCCAGCATTTT
TRBJ2-5 17 TRBV7-9 - TRBD1 CASSPLLRGQGKETQYF TGTGCCAGCAGCCCACTTCTCCGGGGACAGGGCAAAGAGACCCAGTACTTC
TRBJ2-5 14 TRBV6-2/TRBV6-3 - - CASSYSGDLETQYF TGTGCCAGCAGTTACTCAGGGGATTTAGAGACCCAGTACTTC
TRBJ2-7 14 TRBV10-3 - TRBD2 CAISGLAGEGEQYF TGTGCCATCAGTGGTCTAGCGGGAGAGGGCGAGCAGTACTTC
TRBJ2-7 15 TRBV20-1 few TRBD1 CSARPPDRDHSEQYF TGCAGTGCTAGACCTCCGGACAGGGACCACTCCGAGCAGTACTTC
TRBJ2-3 16 TRBV12-3/TRBV12-4 once TRBD2 CASRVLERGWADTQYF TGTGCCAGCAGAGTCCTCGAGCGGGGGTGGGCAGATACGCAGTATTTT
TRBJ2-7 18 TRBV15 - - CATSRDERARASSYEQYF TGTGCCACCAGCAGAGATGAGAGGGCCAGGGCTAGCTCCTACGAGCAGTACTTC
TRBJ2-7 12 TRBV20-1 few TRBD2 CSARRSGSEQYF TGCAGTGCTAGACGTAGCGGGAGCGAGCAGTACTTC
TRBJ1-5 15 TRBV20-1 - - CSARDGGLPNQPQHF TGCAGTGCTAGAGATGGCGGGCTACCCAATCAGCCCCAGCATTTT
TRBJ1-1 14 TRBV12-3/TRBV12-4 few - CASSPGGRNTEAFF TGTGCCAGCAGTCCCGGCGGGAGAAACACTGAAGCTTTCTTT
TRBJ1-1 14 TRBV10-3 - TRBD1 CAISERTGNTEAFF TGTGCCATCAGTGAAAGGACAGGGAACACTGAAGCTTTCTTT
TRBJ2-3 16 TRBV28 - TRBD1 CATLPPGQGLADTQYF TGTGCCACCCTCCCCCCGGGACAGGGGCTGGCAGATACGCAGTATTTT
TRBJ2-7 14 TRBV7-2 few TRBD1 CASSRDSSTYEQYF TGTGCCAGCAGCCGGGACAGCTCTACCTACGAGCAGTACTTC
TRBJ2-5 12 TRBV5-5 few - CATSQGKETQYF TGTGCCACCTCCCAGGGGAAAGAGACCCAGTACTTC
TRBJ2-5 14 TRBV6-5 many - CASSLSGAGETQYF TGTGCCAGCAGTCTCTCAGGGGCAGGAGAGACCCAGTACTTC
TRBJ2-1 16 TRBV7-9 many TRBD1 CASSLVRGGAYNEQFF TGTGCCAGCAGCTTAGTACGAGGGGGCGCCTACAATGAGCAGTTCTTC
TRBJ1-2 12 TRBV27 few TRBD1 CASAGQDYGYTF TGTGCCAGCGCCGGACAGGACTATGGTTACACCTTC
TRBJ2-5 13 TRBV5-1 - - CASSLVSYNEQYF TGCGCCAGCAGCTTGGTCAGCTACAATGAGCAGTACTTC
TRBJ1-2 14 TRBV4-1 few TRBD1 CASSQSDRVWGYTF TGCGCCAGCAGCCAATCCGACAGGGTTTGGGGCTACACCTTC
TRBJ2-5 16 TRBV29-1 - TRBD2 CSVEGRLADAYNEQYF TGCAGCGTTGAAGGTCGTCTAGCGGATGCCTACAATGAGCAGTACTTC
TRBJ1-6 14 TRBV5-1 - - CANSLVGVGSPLHF TGCGCCAACAGCTTGGTCGGAGTTGGGTCACCCCTCCACTTT
TRBJ2-3 18 TRBV7-2 few TRBD2 CASSLLAGLSGRGNTQYF TGTGCCAGCAGCTTACTGGCTGGTCTTAGCGGGAGGGGGAATACGCAGTATTTT
TRBJ1-2 14 TRBV21-1 - - CASVQDNAFYGYTF TGTGCCAGCGTCCAGGACAACGCCTTCTATGGCTACACCTTC
TRBJ2-3 15 TRBV4-1 - TRBD2 CASTSSGENTDTQYF TGCGCCAGCACCTCAAGCGGGGAGAACACAGATACGCAGTATTTT
TRBJ2-1 15 TRBV20-1 few - CSASLPGGRVGEQFF TGCAGTGCTAGCCTCCCTGGGGGGCGCGTTGGTGAGCAGTTCTTC
TRBJ1-4 15 TRBV7-2 - - CASSLGGTVNEKLFF TGTGCCAGCAGCTTAGGTGGGACTGTGAATGAAAAACTGTTTTTT
TRBJ2-5 16 TRBV20-1 - TRBD1 CSATIIAGTGQETQYF TGCAGTGCTACGATAATCGCCGGGACAGGCCAAGAGACCCAGTACTTC
TRBJ2-3 16 TRBV6-6 few - CASSYSRGGGTDTQYF TGTGCCAGCAGTTACTCTAGGGGCGGTGGCACAGATACGCAGTATTTT
TRBJ2-5 14 TRBV28 once TRBD2 CASSPGGLCETQYF TGTGCCAGCAGTCCGGGAGGGCTCTGTGAGACCCAGTACTTC
TRBJ2-7 13 TRBV5-1 - TRBD1 CASSLRTGGEQYF TGCGCCAGCAGCTTGAGGACAGGGGGCGAGCAGTACTTC
TRBJ2-7 14 TRBV20-1 many TRBD2 CSAPTSGTKYEQYF TGCAGTGCCCCTACGAGCGGGACTAAATACGAGCAGTACTTC
TRBJ2-6 16 TRBV6-6 - TRBD2 CASSRSGSNGANVLTF TGTGCCAGCAGCAGAAGCGGGAGCAATGGGGCCAACGTCCTGACTTTC
TRBJ1-4 15 TRBV7-9 - TRBD1 CASSADRGRGEKLFF TGTGCCAGCAGCGCCGACAGGGGGCGCGGAGAAAAACTGTTTTTT
TRBJ2-7 14 TRBV9 few TRBD2 CASSPQAGYYEQYF TGTGCCAGCAGCCCCCAAGCGGGATACTACGAGCAGTACTTC
TRBJ2-7 13 TRBV5-8 many - CASSFSRTYEQYF TGTGCCAGCAGCTTTTCACGGACCTACGAGCAGTACTTC
TRBJ1-2 13 TRBV11-2 many - CASSFGSNYGYTF TGTGCCAGCAGCTTCGGGTCTAACTATGGCTACACCTTC
TRBJ2-5 14 TRBV5-1 few TRBD1 CASDTGAAVGTQYF TGCGCCAGCGACACAGGGGCCGCCGTTGGGACCCAGTACTTC
TRBJ2-3 17 TRBV6-2/TRBV6-3 - - CASTPPDLTVGPDTQYF TGTGCCAGCACCCCACCGGACCTTACGGTGGGCCCAGATACGCAGTATTTT
TRBJ2-1 16 TRBV9 few TRBD2 CASSVATGGAYNEQFF TGTGCCAGCAGCGTAGCTACGGGAGGGGCCTACAATGAGCAGTTCTTC
TRBJ2-1 16 TRBV6-2/TRBV6-3 few TRBD2 CASSYARLAGDNEQFF TGTGCCAGCAGTTATGCCCGACTAGCGGGAGACAATGAGCAGTTCTTC
TRBJ2-7 14 TRBV2 - TRBD2 CASSVRTSIYEQYF TGTGCCAGCAGTGTAAGGACTAGCATCTACGAGCAGTACTTC
TRBJ2-5 14 TRBV20-1 - - CSASRLMATGTQYF TGCAGTGCTAGTCGACTCATGGCCACTGGGACCCAGTACTTC
TRBJ2-3 17 TRBV9 - - CASSHNPDTARTDTQYF TGTGCCAGCAGCCATAACCCCGACACGGCCCGCACAGATACGCAGTATTTT
TRBJ1-1 16 TRBV18 - TRBD1 CASSPNQQGEGTEAFF TGTGCCAGCTCACCCAACCAACAGGGGGAAGGCACTGAAGCTTTCTTT
TRBJ2-5 12 TRBV20-1 - - CSAGGVQETQYF TGCAGTGCCGGCGGGGTACAAGAGACCCAGTACTTC
TRBJ2-5 15 TRBV5-1 - TRBD1 CASSPGQTYQETQYF TGCGCCAGCAGCCCGGGACAGACGTACCAAGAGACCCAGTACTTC
TRBJ2-2 13 TRBV5-5 - - CASSLGLTGELFF TGTGCCAGCAGCTTGGGGCTCACCGGGGAGCTGTTTTTT
TRBJ2-6 12 TRBV29-1 - - CSVRSGANVLTF TGCAGCGTCAGGTCTGGGGCCAACGTCCTGACTTTC
TRBJ1-1 19 TRBV6-2/TRBV6-3 few - CASTPIQPRREGMNTEAFF TGTGCCAGCACCCCAATCCAGCCCAGGCGGGAAGGCATGAACACTGAAGCTTTCTTT
TRBJ2-7 11 TRBV3-1 few - CASTGVDEQYF TGTGCCAGCACCGGGGTCGACGAGCAGTACTTC
TRBJ2-1 14 TRBV12-3/TRBV12-4 few - CASSFAGGENEQFF TGTGCCAGCAGTTTTGCCGGCGGGGAAAATGAGCAGTTCTTC
TRBJ2-3 14 TRBV28 - - CASGSTVSTDTQYF TGTGCCAGCGGATCGACAGTAAGCACAGATACGCAGTATTTT
TRBJ1-6 15 TRBV15 - - CATSRDIRANSPLHF TGTGCCACCAGCAGAGATATCAGGGCTAATTCACCCCTCCACTTT
TRBJ1-4 17 TRBV9 - - CASSPPAGRLDNEKLFF TGTGCCAGCAGCCCCCCGGCAGGGAGGCTAGATAATGAAAAACTGTTTTTT